These T cell receptor beta chains were read from a single sample in a study of blood T cell repertoires in COVID-19. TCRdb's copy holds only in-frame clones and misses some; the assay was immunoSEQ multiplex PCR. The table shows 170,000 or so clones, with approximately 80% occurring only once. What was sequenced was peripheral blood. Receptors were obtained from a woman aged 55-70 years with acute or convalescent COVID-19. CDR3s include the opening cysteine and the closing phenylalanine or tryptophan. The order of the fields is V gene, D gene, J gene, CDR3 length, clone size, CDR3 protein, CDR3 DNA. D genes are given only for firm matches. Rows give clone size only sometimes, using once, few, many, or a class for an expanded clone.

>TRBV7-6|NA|TRBJ2-2|15|NA
CASSLAASGPGELFF
TGTGCCAGCAGCTTAGCCGCCAGCGGACCCGGGGAGCTGTTTTTT
>TRBV7-8|NA|TRBJ2-2|14|NA
CASSLRGSAGELFF
TGTGCCAGCAGCCTCCGAGGGAGCGCCGGGGAGCTGTTTTTT
>TRBV27|TRBD2|TRBJ2-4|17|NA
CASSLLSGGLAKNIQYF
TGTGCCAGCAGTTTATTATCGGGGGGACTAGCCAAAAACATTCAGTACTTC
>TRBV6-1|NA|TRBJ1-2|13|NA
CASSEVGAYGYTF
TGTGCCAGCAGTGAAGTGGGGGCCTATGGCTACACCTTC
>TRBV27|TRBD1|TRBJ1-3|15|NA
CASSSGQGTGNTIYF
TGTGCCAGCAGCTCCGGACAGGGGACTGGAAACACCATATATTTT
>TRBV27|NA|TRBJ1-5|15|once
CASSLSGDNGQPQHF
TGTGCCAGCAGTTTATCTGGAGATAATGGGCAGCCCCAGCATTTT
>TRBV19|NA|TRBJ2-7|14|NA
CASSIVGAFYEQYF
TGTGCCAGTAGTATCGTAGGGGCCTTCTACGAGCAGTACTTC
>TRBV7-2|NA|TRBJ1-3|14|NA
CASSSGASGNTIYF
TGTGCCAGCAGCTCAGGGGCCTCTGGAAACACCATATATTTT
>TRBV5-1|TRBD1|TRBJ2-1|13|NA
CASSLGTGNEQFF
TGCGCCAGCAGCTTAGGGACAGGGAATGAGCAGTTCTTC
>TRBV15|NA|TRBJ1-6|16|few
CATSRTGERGRSPLHF
TGTGCCACCAGCCGTACGGGGGAAAGAGGTAGATCACCCCTCCACTTT
>TRBV10-3|NA|TRBJ1-1|16|few
CAISEGQGEGNTEAFF
TGTGCCATCAGTGAGGGGCAGGGTGAAGGGAACACTGAAGCTTTCTTT
>TRBV5-1|TRBD1|TRBJ2-2|16|NA
CASCQGSRTGSGELFF
TGCGCCAGCTGTCAGGGTTCGAGGACAGGGTCCGGGGAGCTGTTTTTT
>TRBV5-1|NA|TRBJ2-2|16|NA
CASSLAGGAGTGELFF
TGCGCCAGCAGCTTGGCGGGGGGCGCTGGCACCGGGGAGCTGTTTTTT
>TRBV27|NA|TRBJ1-2|13|NA
CASSLSESYGYTF
TGTGCCAGCAGTTTATCGGAGAGCTATGGCTACACCTTC
>TRBV6-2/TRBV6-3|NA|TRBJ1-2|13|few
CASSYEGVDGYTF
TGTGCCAGCAGTTACGAGGGGGTGGATGGCTACACCTTC
>TRBV3-1/TRBV3-2|TRBD2|TRBJ2-1|16|NA
CASSPPKAGGLNEQFF
TGTGCCAGCAGCCCTCCGAAAGCGGGGGGTTTAAATGAGCAGTTCTTC
>TRBV5-5|TRBD1|TRBJ1-2|17|NA
CASSAGRGQVEDYGYTF
TGTGCCAGCAGCGCGGGCAGGGGGCAAGTGGAGGACTATGGCTACACCTTC
>TRBV10-2|NA|TRBJ2-7|11|many
CASSSAYEQYF
TGCGCCAGCAGTTCGGCCTACGAGCAGTACTTC
>TRBV6-5|TRBD1|TRBJ2-5|14|NA
CASRRTGEGETQYF
TGTGCCAGCCGGAGGACAGGGGAGGGAGAGACCCAGTACTTC